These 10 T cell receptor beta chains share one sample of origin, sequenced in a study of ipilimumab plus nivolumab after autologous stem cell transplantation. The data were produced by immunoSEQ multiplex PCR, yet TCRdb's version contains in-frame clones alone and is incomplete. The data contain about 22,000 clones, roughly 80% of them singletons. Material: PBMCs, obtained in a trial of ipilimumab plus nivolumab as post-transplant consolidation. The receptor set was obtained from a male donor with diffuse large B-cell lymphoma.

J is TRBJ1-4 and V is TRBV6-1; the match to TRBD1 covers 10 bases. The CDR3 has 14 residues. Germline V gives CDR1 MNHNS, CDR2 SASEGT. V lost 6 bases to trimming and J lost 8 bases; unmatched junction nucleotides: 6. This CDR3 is CASRSGTGEEKLFF. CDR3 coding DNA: TGTGCCAGCAGGTCCGGGACAGGGGAAGAAAAACTGTTTTTT.

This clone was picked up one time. This chain's CDR3 is CASSLGLAGRDTQYF. The DNA for the CDR3 is TGTGCCAGCAGCTTAGGACTAGCGGGAAGGGATACGCAGTATTTT. This sequence joins TRBV7-2 and TRBJ2-3; 11 nucleotides align to TRBD2. J lost 6 bases, V lost 1 base, and 3 bases had no gene match. Germline V gene lookup returns CDR1 SGHTA and CDR2 FQGNSA. The CDR3 extends over 15 amino acids.

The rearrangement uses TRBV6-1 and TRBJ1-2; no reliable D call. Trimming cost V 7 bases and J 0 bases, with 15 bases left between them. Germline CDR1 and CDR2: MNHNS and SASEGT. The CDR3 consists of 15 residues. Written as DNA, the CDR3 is TGTGCCAGCATGCCTGGGTTCGGCTCTAACTATGGCTACACCTTC. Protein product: CASMPGFGSNYGYTF.

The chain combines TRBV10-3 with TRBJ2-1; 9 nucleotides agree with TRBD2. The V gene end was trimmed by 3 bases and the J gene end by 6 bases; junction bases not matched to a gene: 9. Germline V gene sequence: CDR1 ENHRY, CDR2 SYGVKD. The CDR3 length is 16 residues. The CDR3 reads CAISDVALAGINEQFF. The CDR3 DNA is TGTGCCATCAGTGATGTTGCCCTAGCGGGAATCAATGAGCAGTTCTTC.

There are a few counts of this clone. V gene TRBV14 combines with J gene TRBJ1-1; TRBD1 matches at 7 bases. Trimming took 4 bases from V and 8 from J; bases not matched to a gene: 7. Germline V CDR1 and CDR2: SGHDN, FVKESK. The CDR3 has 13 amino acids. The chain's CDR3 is CASSRTGNLEAFF. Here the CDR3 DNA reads TGTGCCAGCAGCCGGACAGGAAACCTAGAAGCTTTCTTT.

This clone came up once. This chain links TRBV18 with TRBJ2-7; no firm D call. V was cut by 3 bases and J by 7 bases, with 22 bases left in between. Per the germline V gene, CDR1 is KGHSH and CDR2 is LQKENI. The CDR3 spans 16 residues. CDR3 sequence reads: CASSPVDDMSLGEQYF. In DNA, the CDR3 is TGTGCCAGCTCACCGGTAGACGATATGTCCCTTGGGGAGCAGTACTTC.

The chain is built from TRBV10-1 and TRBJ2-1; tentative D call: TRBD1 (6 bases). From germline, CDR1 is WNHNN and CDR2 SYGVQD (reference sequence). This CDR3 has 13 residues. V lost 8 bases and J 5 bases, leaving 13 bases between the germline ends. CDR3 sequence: CASGGQKNNEQFF. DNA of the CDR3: TGCGCCAGCGGAGGACAGAAGAACAATGAGCAGTTCTTC.

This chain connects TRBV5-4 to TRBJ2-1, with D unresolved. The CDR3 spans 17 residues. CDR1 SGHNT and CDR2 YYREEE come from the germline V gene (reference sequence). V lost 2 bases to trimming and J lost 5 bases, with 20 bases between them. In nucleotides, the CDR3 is TGTGCCAGCAGCTTTTCCATTACGGCAAACCAAAACAATGAGCAGTTCTTC. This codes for CASSFSITANQNNEQFF.

This CDR3 reads CASSSLAVSTDTQYF. In nucleotides, the CDR3 is TGTGCCAGCAGTTCCCTAGCGGTTAGCACAGATACGCAGTATTTT. The chain combines TRBV6-1 with TRBJ2-3, with 7 bases that match TRBD2. The CDR3 is 15 amino acids. Germline V gene data show CDR1 as MNHNS and CDR2 as SASEGT. Trimming removed 5 bases from V and 0 bases from J; junction bases left unmatched: 5.

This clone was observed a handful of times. CDR3 region: CASSESRGAYGYTF. The CDR3 nucleotides are TGTGCCAGCAGTGAATCCCGGGGCGCCTATGGCTACACCTTC. V usage is TRBV6-1 and J usage is TRBJ1-2, with D possibly matching TRBD1 (5 bases). V was trimmed by 2 bases and J by 4 bases, leaving 11 bases between them. The CDR3 is made up of 14 amino acids. Germline CDR1 is MNHNS and CDR2 is SASEGT.